This T cell receptor beta chain was obtained from a study of T cells expressing NK-cell markers. Study context: Within the sequenced cohort of eight donors, seven exhibited HCMV seropositivity and one was seronegative. Overall study findings and caveats: The study did not resolve the HCMV specificity of expanded NKG2C+ T cell clones. In roughly 6 donors, dominant CD3+CD56+NKG2C+ clones formed about 1.0-8% of CD8+ cells.

Of note for this clonotype: Its antigen is currently unknown.

5'RACE template switching built TCR beta cDNA with unique molecular identifiers. TCRdb reprocessed the 5' RACE reads and stores each CDR3 protein as one record, lacking DNA. This repertoire includes some 600,000 distinct CDR3 sequences. The germline V gene encodes CDR1 SQVTM and CDR2 ANQGSEA. This CDR3 has 14 amino acids. The source material was blood T cells: a sorted CD56 or NKG2C T cell subset, CD4+ or CD8+ T cells, or bulk PBMC T cells (not recorded which). This sequence was found in a man aged 18 to 30 in good health. The chain uses TRBV29-1 and TRBJ2-1; TCRdb's D gene call, TRBD1, goes unchecked for lack of DNA. This chain's CDR3 is CSVDGTIAPNEQFF.